The 11 T cell receptor beta chains in this list originate from one sample, sequenced in a study of a mutant IDH1 vaccine in newly diagnosed glioma. The time point: week 35, safety follow-up. Every single dose of the vaccine, 300 ug of mutant IDH1 20-mer peptide, came with topical imiquimod. No antigen has been identified for these receptors. Clones were sequenced by immunoSEQ multiplex PCR, and TCRdb holds only the in-frame ones, with some missing. The sample records some 48,000 clones, approximately 80% being singletons. The material was PBMCs, obtained from a glioma patient whose treatment included an IDH1 peptide vaccine. These receptors all come from a man aged 35 to 55 with glioma.

The rearrangement uses TRBV9 and TRBJ1-1, with D maybe TRBD1 (5 bases). The CDR3 extends over 13 amino acids. Germline V gives CDR1 SGDLS, CDR2 YYNGEE. V gave up 2 bases and J gave up 8 bases, with 13 bases separating them. CDR3 loop: CASSVGVLAEAFF. Written as DNA, the CDR3 is TGTGCCAGCAGCGTGGGGGTATTGGCCGAAGCTTTCTTT.

This clone is a singleton in its sample. The V gene is TRBV6-1, the J gene TRBJ2-5, with D hard to call. The CDR3 is made up of 16 amino acids. Between the trimmed V and J ends, which lost 3 bases and 1 base, there was a span of 15 bases. CDR1 and CDR2 from the germline V gene are MNHNS and SASEGT. The CDR3 region has the DNA TGTGCCAGCAGTGACCTTCTAGGGATGGCCCAAGAGACCCAGTACTTC. Protein product: CASSDLLGMAQETQYF.

V is TRBV29-1 and J is TRBJ2-7; a possible D gene is TRBD2 (6 bases). The CDR3 is 14 amino acids. Between the trimmed V and J ends, which lost 5 bases and 0 bases, there was a span of 14 bases. Germline V gene data show CDR1 as SQVTM and CDR2 as ANQGSEA. CDR3 nucleotide sequence: TGCAGCGTTCTCCGGGACTGGGACTCCTACGAGCAGTACTTC. Translated: CSVLRDWDSYEQYF.

The chain uses TRBV6-1 and TRBJ1-2; tentatively, D is TRBD1 (6 bases). This CDR3 comprises 14 residues. Looked up from germline, CDR1 is MNHNS and CDR2 is SASEGT. Trimming removed 7 bases from V and 3 bases from J, with 15 bases in between. In DNA form, the CDR3 reads TGTGCCAGCACCGAAGGGGGGGGTGACTATGGCTACACCTTC. Protein sequence: CASTEGGGDYGYTF.

The rearrangement joins TRBV7-2 to TRBJ2-1; D not resolved. CDR3 length: 16 residues. From germline, CDR1 is SGHTA and CDR2 FQGNSA. Trimming stripped 7 bases from V and 0 bases from J, with 16 bases between. CDR3 nucleotide sequence: TGTGCCAGCATCCAAAACGGCCTCAGCTCCTACAATGAGCAGTTCTTC. It translates to CASIQNGLSSYNEQFF.

This rearrangement joins TRBV18 to TRBJ2-7; no firm D call. V lost 3 bases to trimming and J lost 0 bases, with 15 bases between them. There are 16 residues in the CDR3. Per germline, CDR1 KGHSH and CDR2 LQKENI. CDR3 DNA sequence: TGTGCCAGCTCACCGGGTGGCCCTCTGACCTCCTACGAGCAGTACGTC. Its protein product is CASSPGGPLTSYEQYV.

This clone has a count of ten or more. The chain employs TRBV30 and TRBJ1-2; the match to TRBD1 covers 7 bases. CDR1 is GTSNPN and CDR2 is SVGIG in the germline V gene (reference sequence). The ends lost 2 bases at V and 4 bases at J; junction bases unmatched: 7. The CDR3 has 14 residues. The CDR3 is CAWSPLTGSYGYTF. CDR3 sequence (DNA): TGTGCCTGGAGTCCTCTGACAGGGTCCTATGGCTACACCTTC.

J is TRBJ2-7 and V is TRBV5-1; 9 positions match TRBD2. Germline V CDR1 and CDR2: SGHRS, YFSETQ. J lost 3 bases, V lost 3 bases, and 13 bases had no gene match. The CDR3 contains 17 residues. CDR3 DNA sequence: TGCGCCAGCAGCTCCTCCCTAAGCGGGAGGACCCTCTACGAGCAGTACTTC. Translation gives CASSSSLSGRTLYEQYF.

V usage is TRBV18 and J usage is TRBJ2-1; 9 bases match TRBD1. There are 16 residues in the CDR3. Losses at the gene ends were 4 bases for V and 0 bases for J; bases not matched to a gene: 4. Germline CDR1 and CDR2: KGHSH and LQKENI. The CDR3 DNA is TGTGCCAGCTCACTCGGACAGGGGTTCTCCTACAATGAGCAGTTCTTC. This sequence encodes CASSLGQGFSYNEQFF.

This clone occurred a few times. The V call is TRBV2, the J call TRBJ1-5; no firm D call. The CDR3 runs 13 residues. V lost 2 bases and J lost 2, with 4 bases in between. CDR1 is SNHLY and CDR2 is FYNNEI in the germline V gene. CDR3 region: CASSEQGNQPQHF. CDR3 in DNA: TGTGCCAGCAGTGAACAGGGCAATCAGCCCCAGCATTTT.

CDR3: CASSEADRVGGYTF. DNA for the CDR3: TGTGCCAGCAGTGAAGCGGACAGGGTAGGTGGCTACACCTTC. The chain employs TRBV6-1 and TRBJ1-2; 8 nucleotides align to TRBD1. The CDR3 spans 14 residues. The V gene's germline CDR1 is MNHNS and CDR2 SASEGT. The trim removed 0 bases at V and 7 bases at J, leaving 4 bases unmatched.